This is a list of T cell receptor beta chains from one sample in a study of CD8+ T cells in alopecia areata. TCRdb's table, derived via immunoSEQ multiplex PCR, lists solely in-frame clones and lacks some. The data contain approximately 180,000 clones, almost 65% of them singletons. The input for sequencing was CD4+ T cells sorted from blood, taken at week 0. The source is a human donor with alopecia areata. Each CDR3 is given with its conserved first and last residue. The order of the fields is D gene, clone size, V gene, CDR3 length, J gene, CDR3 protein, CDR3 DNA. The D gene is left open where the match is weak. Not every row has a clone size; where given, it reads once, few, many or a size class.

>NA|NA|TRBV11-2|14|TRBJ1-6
CASSLGVLGSPLHF
TGTGCCAGCAGCTTAGGGGTTTTGGGTTCACCCCTCCACTTT
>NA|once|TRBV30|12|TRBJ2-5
CAWSVSGETQYF
TGTGCCTGGAGTGTGTCGGGAGAGACCCAGTACTTC
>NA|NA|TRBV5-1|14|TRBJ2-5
CASSPYPGEETQYF
TGCGCCAGCAGCCCGTATCCCGGGGAAGAGACCCAGTACTTC
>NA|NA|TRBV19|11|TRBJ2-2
CASSTHGELFF
TGTGCCAGTAGTACGCACGGGGAGCTGTTTTTT
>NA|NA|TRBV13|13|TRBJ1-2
CASSLDESYGYTF
TGTGCCAGCAGCTTGGACGAGAGCTATGGCTACACCTTC
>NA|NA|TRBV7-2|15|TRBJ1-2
CASSLLRRGGDGYTF
TGTGCCAGCAGCTTGCTGCGCAGGGGAGGGGATGGCTACACCTTC
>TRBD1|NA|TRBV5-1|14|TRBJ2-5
CASSPGQGQETQYF
TGCGCCAGCAGCCCTGGACAGGGGCAAGAGACCCAGTACTTC
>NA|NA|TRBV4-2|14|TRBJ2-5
CASSQEWTLGTQYF
TGTGCCAGCAGCCAAGAGTGGACCCTCGGGACCCAGTACTTC
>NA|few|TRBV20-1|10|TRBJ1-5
CSAPDQPQHF
TGCAGTGCCCCGGACCAGCCCCAGCATTTT
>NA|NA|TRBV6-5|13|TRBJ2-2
CASSRPPAGELFF
TGTGCCAGCAGTCGACCCCCGGCGGGGGAGCTGTTTTTT
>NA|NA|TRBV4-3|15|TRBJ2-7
CASSQEFGGAYEQYF
TGCGCCAGCAGCCAAGAGTTCGGGGGCGCTTACGAGCAGTACTTC
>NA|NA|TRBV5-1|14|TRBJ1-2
CASSLGRTEGSYTF
TGCGCCAGCAGCTTGGGTCGGACAGAAGGAAGCTACACCTTC
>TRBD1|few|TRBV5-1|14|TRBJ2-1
CASSRHQGVDEQFF
TGCGCCAGCAGCCGACACCAGGGGGTAGATGAGCAGTTCTTC
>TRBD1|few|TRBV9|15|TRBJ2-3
CASSALDRGEDTQYF
TGTGCCAGCAGCGCTTTGGACAGGGGGGAAGATACGCAGTATTTT
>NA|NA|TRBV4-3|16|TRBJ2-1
CASSHDLGPGENEQFF
TGCGCCAGCAGCCACGACCTAGGTCCGGGGGAGAATGAGCAGTTCTTC
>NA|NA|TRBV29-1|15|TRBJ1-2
CSVEDEAGLGYGYTF
TGCAGCGTTGAAGATGAGGCGGGGCTTGGCTATGGCTACACCTTC
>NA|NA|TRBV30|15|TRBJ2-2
CAWSPGLTNTGELFF
TGTGCCTGGAGCCCGGGACTGACGAACACCGGGGAGCTGTTTTTT
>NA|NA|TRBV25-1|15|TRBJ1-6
CASSDGQSLYSPLHF
TGTGCCAGCAGTGACGGACAGTCCCTCTATTCACCCCTCCACTTT
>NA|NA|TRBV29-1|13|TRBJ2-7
CSVVDGLSYEQYF
TGCAGCGTTGTGGACGGTCTCTCCTACGAGCAGTACTTC
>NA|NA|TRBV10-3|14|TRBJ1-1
CAISESWGNTEAFF
TGTGCCATCAGTGAGTCCTGGGGGAACACTGAAGCTTTCTTT
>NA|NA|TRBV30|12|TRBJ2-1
CAWSDEYNEQFF
TGTGCCTGGAGCGATGAGTACAATGAGCAGTTCTTC
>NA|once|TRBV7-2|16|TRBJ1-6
CASSLQGPVRVYPLHF
TGTGCCAGCAGCTTACAGGGACCAGTCCGGGTATACCCCCTCCACTTT
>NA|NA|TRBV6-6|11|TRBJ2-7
CASSYGGEQYF
TGTGCCAGCAGTTACGGTGGTGAGCAGTACTTC
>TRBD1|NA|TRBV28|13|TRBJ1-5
CASISGQTWPQHF
TGTGCCAGCATTTCGGGACAGACCTGGCCCCAGCATTTT
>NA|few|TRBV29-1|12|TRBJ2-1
CSVSEAYNEQFF
TGCAGCGTTTCCGAAGCCTACAATGAGCAGTTCTTC
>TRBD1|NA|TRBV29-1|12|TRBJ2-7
CSGKGQGNEQYF
TGCAGCGGAAAAGGACAGGGGAACGAGCAGTACTTC
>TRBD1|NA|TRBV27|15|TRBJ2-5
CASSMDRGIQETQYF
TGTGCCAGCAGTATGGACAGGGGCATCCAAGAGACCCAGTACTTC
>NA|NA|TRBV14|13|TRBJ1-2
CASSQDLGRGYTF
TGTGCCAGCAGCCAAGATCTCGGGCGGGGCTACACCTTC
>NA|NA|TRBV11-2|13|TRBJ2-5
CASSLGSAETQYF
TGTGCCAGCAGCTTAGGGTCGGCGGAGACCCAGTACTTC
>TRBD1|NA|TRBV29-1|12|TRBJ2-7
CSVETQGYEQYF
TGCAGCGTTGAGACACAGGGGTACGAGCAGTACTTC
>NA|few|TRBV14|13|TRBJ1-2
CASSQVHNYGYTF
TGTGCCAGCAGCCAAGTACATAACTATGGCTACACCTTC
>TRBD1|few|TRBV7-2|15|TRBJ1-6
CASSYRQGTNSPLHF
TGTGCCAGCAGCTACAGACAGGGCACGAATTCACCCCTCCACTTT
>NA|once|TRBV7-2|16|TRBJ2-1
CASSLSLRTINNEQFF
TGTGCCAGCAGCTTAAGTCTTCGGACTATCAACAATGAGCAGTTCTTC
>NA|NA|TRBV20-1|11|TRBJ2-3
CSGGKAYTQYF
TGCAGTGGTGGCAAGGCATATACGCAGTATTTT
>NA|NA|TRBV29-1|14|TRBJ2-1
CSVVRQGTYNEQFF
TGCAGCGTTGTCCGGCAGGGCACCTACAATGAGCAGTTCTTC
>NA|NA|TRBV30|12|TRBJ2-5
CALQGGEETQYF
TGTGCCCTACAAGGGGGTGAAGAGACCCAGTACTTC
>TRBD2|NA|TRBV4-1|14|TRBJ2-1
CASSQLAGVNEQFF
TGCGCCAGCAGCCAACTAGCGGGGGTCAATGAGCAGTTCTTC
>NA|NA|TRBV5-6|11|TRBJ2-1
CASSLDRSEFF
TGTGCCAGCAGCTTGGACAGGTCGGAGTTCTTC
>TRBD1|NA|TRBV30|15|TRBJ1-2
CAWSEGDRVNYGYTF
TGTGCCTGGAGCGAGGGGGACAGGGTAAACTATGGCTACACCTTC
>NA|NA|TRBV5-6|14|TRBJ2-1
CASSDPGTRNEQFF
TGTGCCAGCAGCGACCCCGGGACTCGCAATGAGCAGTTCTTC
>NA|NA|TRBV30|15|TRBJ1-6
CAWSVQRVGNSPLHF
TGTGCCTGGAGTGTACAGAGGGTCGGAAATTCACCCCTCCACTTT
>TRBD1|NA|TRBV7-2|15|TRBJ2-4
CASSFQTGGADIQYF
TGTGCCAGCAGCTTCCAAACAGGGGGCGCCGACATTCAGTACTTC
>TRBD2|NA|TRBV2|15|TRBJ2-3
CASRAGTSSTDTQYF
TGTGCCAGCAGGGCCGGGACTAGCAGCACAGATACGCAGTATTTT
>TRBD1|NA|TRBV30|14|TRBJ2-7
CAWNRDRLSYEQYF
TGTGCCTGGAACCGGGACAGGCTCTCCTACGAGCAGTACTTC
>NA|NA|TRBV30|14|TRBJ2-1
CAWSVRGLSNEQFF
TGTGCCTGGAGTGTCCGAGGGCTGAGCAATGAGCAGTTCTTC